The T cell receptor (beta chain) described here comes from a study of CD8 T cells in ankylosing spondylitis. General observations from the study: Reportedly, disease-linked clones are significantly enriched in ankylosing spondylitis patients' matched synovial fluid. A motif of fewer than ten highly homologous TCR beta variants was seen as apparently characteristic of ankylosing spondylitis blood. Reports of some motif variants in reactive arthritis synovial fluid and blood predate this one.

Libraries of TCR beta came from quantitative 5'-RACE with molecular barcodes. TCRdb re-called the 5' RACE reads with MiXCR, one entry per CDR3 protein. The top ten clones hold 14% to 15% of a sample with 330,000 or so distinct CDR3 sequences, roughly 8% of them seen once. In this sample, this clonotype turned up a few times. Its matching antigen is unknown. This CDR3 comprises 14 residues. Germline V gives CDR1 MDHEN, CDR2 SYDVKM. Trimming cost V 5 bases and J 8 bases; bases outside gene matches: 8. The J gene is TRBJ2-2, the V gene TRBV28, with 7 positions matching TRBD2. The TCR originated in a male donor with ankylosing spondylitis. Sequencing used blood, either unsorted or a sorted T cell fraction (not recorded which). The CDR3 is CASSGGLLLGELFF. In DNA, the CDR3 is TGTGCCAGCAGTGGGGGACTACTTCTAGGGGAGCTGTTTTTT.